This entry describes one TCR beta chain. This clonotype showed up many times. The antigen it recognizes is unknown. Base qualities were left out, and no much larger clone turns up one base away. These data belong to a study of early T cells in non-severe SARS-CoV-2 infection (dated by TCRdb to the early 2020s). Background for the entire study: Because TCR sequencing was done on bulk RNA from unsorted whole blood, the alpha and beta chains could not be paired. The paper as a whole reports these results and caveats: VDJdb matching was skewed toward anti-spike CD8 responses, so virus-specific expansions were likely underestimated and private and CD4 specificities were missed.

Library preparation used 5' RACE. TCRdb shows the sequencer as NextSeq 500. Unique molecular identifiers were attached to individual cDNA molecules in the TCR library protocol so that sequencing error and PCR bias could be corrected. Sequencing covered both TCR alpha and beta chains, and within each sample the abundances of alpha and beta sequences were tightly co-correlated. The study's processing was this. Decombinator V4 was used to annotate the V gene, J gene and CDR3 of the TCR sequences. Expanded TCRs were defined as changing significantly between any two time points under a Poisson model with p below 0.0001. TCR abundances were normalised to the total number of TCRs sequenced per sample and expressed as counts per million. A search of VDJdb, accessed on 1 November 2021, was run for TCRs annotated to CMV, EBV and SARS-CoV-2, with TCRs annotated for multiple antigens excluded. TCRdb passed the public sequencing reads through fastp at Q25 and MiXCR, retaining productive beta sequences. Merged by CDR3 protein, the rows form single entries marked with the most common genes and DNA. These V and J calls are TCRdb output, not the study's own analysis. The sample table contains tens of thousands of distinct CDR3 sequences; only one count was recorded for approximately 11% of them. The biggest ten clones account for 9.5% to 10% of the sample.

The study was a case-control design nested within a healthcare worker cohort in London, UK, with weekly nasopharyngeal swab PCR tests and blood sampling. Between 23 and 31 March 2020, the week of the UK lockdown, healthcare workers were enrolled and then followed up weekly for as long as 16 weeks. The origin of this receptor is an adult who was a healthcare worker with PCR-confirmed SARS-CoV-2 infection or an uninfected control (not recorded which). The sample taken for sequencing was whole blood.

The DNA sequence reads TGTGCCAGCAGGATCGGCACGGGACAGGGATACTTC. Its product reads: CASRIGTGQGYF. The chain is assembled from TRBV28 and TRBJ2-7; 9 bases in the middle match TRBD1. Trimming takes 6 bases off V and 13 bases off J; junction bases not matched to a gene: 10. For CDR1 and CDR2, the germline V gene lists MDHEN and SYDVKM. The CDR3 starts with the cysteine, ends with the phenylalanine, and has 12 residues. Only the CDR3 DNA is retained, 36 bases long and in frame from the first base.